The 15 T cell receptor beta chains below were found in one sample sequenced in a study of blood T cells in healthy people across ages. A second PCR, run for about 6 to 11 cycles, used a sample-barcoded 5' primer plus a J-beta primer mix. Each CDR3 protein is one row after TCRdb ran MiXCR on the 5' RACE reads. The table includes some 890,000 distinct CDR3 sequences, 25% to 35% detected once. These sequences were also reported in another study, on T cells of mothers and their children.

The specimen sequenced was blood. These receptors all stem from a woman aged 40 to 55 in good health.

Comments on this clonotype: Relative to the germline gene, one junction end is altered; a read error may explain this. This rearrangement joins TRBV18 to TRBJ2-5; no clear D. The CDR3 is 11 residues long. Germline CDR1 reads KGHSH; CDR2 reads LQKENI. The CDR3 DNA follows: TGTGCCAGCTCGTACCAAGGGACCCAGTACTTC. Protein sequence: CASSYQGTQYF. The variable domain in full, with the rest retrieved from reference TRBV18 and TRBJ2-5, is NAGVMQNPRHLVRRRGQEARLRCSPMKGHSHVYWYRQLPEEGLKFMVYLQKENIIDESGMPKERFSAEFPKEGPSILRIQQVVRGDSAAYFCASSYQGTQYFGPGTRLLVL.

There are a few counts of this clonotype. This chain uses TRBV5-1 with TRBJ2-5; 8 positions match TRBD2. Trimming removed 4 bases from V and 1 base from J; junction bases left unmatched: 9. Per germline, CDR1 SGHRS and CDR2 YFSETQ. The CDR3 covers 16 residues. CDR3 protein: CASSPGVAGLQETQYF. DNA of the CDR3: TGCGCCAGCAGCCCTGGGGTAGCGGGGCTCCAAGAGACCCAGTACTTC.

This clonotype was detected ten times or more. The chain uses TRBV20-1 and TRBJ2-5; possible D gene TRBD2, 5 bases. The CDR3 extends over 15 amino acids. V lost 4 bases to trimming and J lost 2 bases, with 17 bases between them. The germline CDR1 and CDR2 sequences are DFQATT and SNEGSKA (reference sequence). The CDR3 coding sequence is TGCAGTGCTACCCCCTCAGAGGGAATACAAGAGACCCAGTACTTC. This gives the protein CSATPSEGIQETQYF.

This clonotype turned up a few times. The rearrangement links TRBV11-2 to TRBJ2-5, with D hard to call. CDR3 length: 14 amino acids. The V and J ends lost 4 bases and 2 bases respectively, with 11 bases between them. In germline, CDR1 is SGHAT, CDR2 FQNNGV. CDR3 nucleotide sequence: TGTGCCAGCAGCTCACGAGCCTGGCAAGAGACCCAGTACTTC. The encoded protein is CASSSRAWQETQYF.

Worth noting for this clonotype: A read error is possible here, since a much larger clone lies one base away. V is TRBV29-1 and J is TRBJ2-1, with 9 nucleotides matching TRBD1. Trimming removed 7 bases from V and 13 bases from J; junction bases left unmatched: 17. CDR3 length: 14 residues. CDR1 is SQVTM, CDR2 ANQGSEA, per germline. CDR3: CSDRTGTGYLPQFF. CDR3 coding DNA: TGCAGCGATCGCACCGGGACAGGGTATTTGCCCCAGTTCTTC.

This clonotype was recorded at least ten times. The CDR3 loop reads CASSYTGSSTDTQYF. The DNA for the CDR3 is TGTGCCAGCAGTTACACAGGCTCTAGCACAGATACGCAGTATTTT. The chain joins TRBV6-5 to TRBJ2-3, with D possibly being TRBD1 (5 bases). The CDR3 consists of 15 residues. Trimming took 2 bases from V and 0 from J, leaving 9 bases between them. The germline V gene encodes CDR1 MNHEY and CDR2 SVGAGI.

The chain is built from TRBV7-2 and TRBJ2-4; perhaps TRBD2 as D (7 bases). The J call could be wrong; TRBJ2-7 is a better fit for the DNA end. Germline V lookup: CDR1 SGHTA, CDR2 FQGNSA. This CDR3 has 15 residues. CDR3: CASSLEGGNPYEQYF. Here the CDR3 DNA reads TGTGCCAGCAGCTTAGAGGGGGGGAACCCCTACGAGCAGTACTTC.

This clonotype appeared many times. The chain joins TRBV11-1 to TRBJ2-3; 15 nucleotides agree with TRBD2. The CDR3 is 16 residues long. Trimming removed 6 bases from V and 4 bases from J; junction bases left unmatched: 5. CDR1 and CDR2 (germline): SGHAT, FQDESV (reference sequence). CDR3 DNA: TGTGCCAGCAGGAGGACTAGCGGGGGGGCCCCAGATACGCAGTATTTT. The encoded protein is CASRRTSGGAPDTQYF.

This clonotype has ten or more counts. V usage is TRBV12-3 or TRBV12-4 and J usage is TRBJ2-7; TRBD2 matches at 8 bases. The CDR3 has 15 amino acids. Losses at the gene ends were 6 bases for V and 2 bases for J; bases not matched to a gene: 9. The CDR3 DNA is TGTGCCAGCAGCTTGGGAGCGGGGGCTACCTACGAGCAGTACTTC. Translated: CASSLGAGATYEQYF.

This chain joins TRBV7-9 and TRBJ1-5, with 7 bases matching TRBD1. CDR3 length: 15 amino acids. V was pared by 0 bases and J by 6 bases, with 5 bases of the junction left unmatched. Per the germline V gene, CDR1 is SEHNR and CDR2 is FQNEAQ (reference sequence). CDR3 protein: CASSLAAGGPQPQHF. The CDR3 nucleotides read TGTGCCAGCAGCTTAGCCGCAGGGGGTCCTCAGCCCCAGCATTTT. The full variable domain, rest sourced from reference TRBV7-9 and TRBJ1-5, is DTGVSQNPRHKITKRGQNVTFRCDPISEHNRLYWYRQTLGQGPEFLTYFQNEAQLEKSRLLSDRFSAERPKGSFSTLEIQRTEQGDSAMYLCASSLAAGGPQPQHFGDGTRLSIL.

The count of this clonotype is one. The chain has TRBV30 and TRBJ1-1; D may be TRBD1 (6 bases). Germline CDR1 GTSNPN, CDR2 SVGIG (reference sequence). The CDR3 covers 16 residues. V gave up 2 bases and J gave up 5 bases, with 21 bases separating them. CDR3 in DNA: TGTGCCTGGAGTCCCCCGGGGGCCAGGGGAGGAACTGAAGCTTTCTTT. It encodes CAWSPPGARGGTEAFF.

This clonotype was observed a few times. CDR3 in DNA: TGCAGCTATTCAGACAGGAATGAGCAGTTCTTC. This sequence encodes CSYSDRNEQFF. The J gene is TRBJ2-1, the V gene TRBV29-1, with D possibly being TRBD1 (6 bases). CDR3 length equals 11 residues. The V end was cut by 8 bases, the J end by 7 bases, with 12 bases between. Germline CDR1 is SQVTM and CDR2 is ANQGSEA.

This clonotype was observed many times. The chain joins TRBV7-2 to TRBJ2-1, with 7 bases that match TRBD1. CDR3 length: 15 amino acids. V was clipped by 5 bases and J by 0 bases; unmatched bases: 4. Germline V lookup: CDR1 SGHTA, CDR2 FQGNSA. This chain's CDR3 is CASSLDRVSYNEQFF. CDR3 nucleotides: TGTGCCAGCAGCCTCGACAGGGTCTCCTACAATGAGCAGTTCTTC.

Notes on this clonotype: One end of the junction is discordant with germline, which a read error may explain. V usage is TRBV24-1 and J usage is TRBJ2-3, with D hard to call. The CDR3 sequence is 12 residues long. Germline loops: CDR1 KGHDR, CDR2 SFDVKD. The CDR3 DNA sequence: TGTACCACCAGTGACGGCTACCTAAAAAAGTATTTT. Translation: CTTSDGYLKKYF.

The rearrangement joins TRBV7-2 to TRBJ1-2; D remains unclear. V was cut by 1 base and J by 2 bases, with 20 bases left in between. Looked up from germline, CDR1 is SGHTA and CDR2 is FQGNSA. The CDR3 loop spans 18 amino acids. The CDR3: CASSLDHARREANYGYTF. The CDR3 DNA reads TGTGCCAGCAGCTTAGACCACGCGCGGCGCGAAGCAAACTATGGCTACACCTTC.